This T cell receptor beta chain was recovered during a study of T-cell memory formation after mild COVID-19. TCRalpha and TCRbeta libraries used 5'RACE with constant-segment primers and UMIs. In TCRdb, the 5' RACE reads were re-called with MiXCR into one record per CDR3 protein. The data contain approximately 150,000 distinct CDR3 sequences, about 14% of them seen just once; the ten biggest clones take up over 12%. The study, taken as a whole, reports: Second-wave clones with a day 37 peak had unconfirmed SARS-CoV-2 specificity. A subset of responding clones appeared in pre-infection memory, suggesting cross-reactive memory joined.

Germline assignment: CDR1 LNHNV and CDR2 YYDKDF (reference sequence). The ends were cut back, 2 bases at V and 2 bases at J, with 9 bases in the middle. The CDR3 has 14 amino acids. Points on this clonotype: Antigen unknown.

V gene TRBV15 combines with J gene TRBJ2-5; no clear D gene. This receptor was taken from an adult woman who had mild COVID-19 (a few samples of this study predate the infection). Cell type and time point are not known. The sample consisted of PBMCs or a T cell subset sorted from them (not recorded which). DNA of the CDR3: TGTGCCACCAGCAGACCTTGGTCACAAGAGACCCAGTACTTC. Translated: CATSRPWSQETQYF.